The 3 T cell receptor beta chains listed next were all sequenced from one sample in a study of shared clonotypes between healthy human individuals. TCRdb's copy holds only in-frame clones and misses some; the assay was immunoSEQ multiplex PCR. Here the sample spans some 2,100,000 clones, approximately 96% being singletons. Sequencing input: naive CD4+ T cells sorted from blood. Noted subset: CD45RA+ positively selected. Source of these receptors: a young man in good health.

The chain employs TRBV5-8 and TRBJ2-1; the D is unclear. Germline V gives CDR1 SGHTS, CDR2 YDEGEE. The CDR3 spans 12 residues. V lost 2 bases and J 8 bases, leaving 8 bases between the germline ends. CDR3 in DNA: TGTGCCAGCAGCTTTGGGGTGTATGAGCAGTTCTTC. Translated: CASSFGVYEQFF.

In nucleotides, the CDR3 is TGTGCCACAAGGGGACAGGAAATCAATCAGCCCCAGCATTTT. Amino acid sequence: CATRGQEINQPQHF. The chain couples TRBV27 to TRBJ1-5; 8 nucleotides align to TRBD1. The J segment lost 3 bases and the V segment lost 10 bases, leaving 8 bases of the junction unmatched. The CDR3 covers 14 residues. Germline V gene sequence: CDR1 MNHEY, CDR2 SMNVEV (reference sequence).

The V and J genes are TRBV5-1 and TRBJ2-7, with D possibly being TRBD1 or TRBD2 (6 bases each). This CDR3 has 14 amino acids. Trimming took off 6 bases at V and 4 bases at J, with 17 bases between the two ends. CDR1 and CDR2 from the germline V gene are SGHRS and YFSETQ. The CDR3 DNA follows: TGCGCCAGCAACCTTGAGGGGGGCCCTTACGAGCAGTACTTC. Translated: CASNLEGGPYEQYF. Full variable domain (remainder filled in from reference TRBV5-1 and TRBJ2-7): KAGVTQTPRYLIKTRGQQVTLSCSPISGHRSVSWYQQTPGQGLQFLFEYFSETQRNKGNFPGRFSGRQFSNSRSEMNVSTLELGDSALYLCASNLEGGPYEQYFGPGTRLTVT.